This record covers a single T cell receptor (beta chain). From the 5' RACE reads, TCRdb called clonotypes with MiXCR, one entry per CDR3 protein. The profile shows about 340,000 distinct CDR3 sequences, about 12% of them singletons. This sample was included in a study of T cells after yellow fever vaccination. J gave up 4 bases and V 1 base, and 4 bases lay outside the gene matches. The V gene's germline CDR1 is LGHDT and CDR2 YNNKEL (reference sequence). This CDR3 is 15 amino acids long. The V call is TRBV3-1, the J call TRBJ2-5, with TRBD2 matching over 9 bases. The source of this sequence is a man between 18 and 29 years old who received the YFV17D yellow fever vaccine. The input for sequencing was CD4+ T cells sorted from PBMCs, taken 15 days after the yellow fever booster vaccination. The DNA for the CDR3 is TGTGCCAGCAGCCAAGTAGCGGGGGATCGAGAGACCCAGTACTTC. Residues: CASSQVAGDRETQYF.